The rows below give T cell receptor beta chains drawn from one sample of a study of control samples from healthy donors and cancer patients. Sequencing used immunoSEQ multiplex PCR; TCRdb keeps in-frame clones, though not all of them. This sample carries roughly 88,000 clones, 91% of them seen once, and the ten largest clones take 0.92%. Sequenced material: blood. These receptors were taken from a woman aged 30 to 39 in good health. Each CDR3 is given with its conserved first and last residue. Fields, in order: CDR3 DNA, CDR3 protein, V gene, clone size, J gene, D gene. D genes are given only for firm matches. Size is omitted from some rows. Given values are once, few, many or a class for expanded clones.

CDR3nt: TGTGCCAGCGGGGTAAGGGACAGAAGTTCACCCCTCCACTTT
CDR3aa: CASGVRDRSSPLHF
v_gene: TRBV28
abundance: NA
j_gene: TRBJ1-6
d_gene: TRBD1

CDR3nt: TGCGCCAGCAGCTCGGGCGTGTTGTCCTACGAGCAGTACTTC
CDR3aa: CASSSGVLSYEQYF
v_gene: TRBV5-1
abundance: NA
j_gene: TRBJ2-7
d_gene: NA

CDR3nt: TGTGCCAGCAGTTTGACAGCCCCTAGCACAGATACGCAGTATTTT
CDR3aa: CASSLTAPSTDTQYF
v_gene: TRBV9
abundance: NA
j_gene: TRBJ2-3
d_gene: NA

CDR3nt: TGCGCCAGCCATGGAACTAGCGGGGGGGCCGGAGATACGCAGTATTTT
CDR3aa: CASHGTSGGAGDTQYF
v_gene: TRBV5-1
abundance: NA
j_gene: TRBJ2-3
d_gene: TRBD2

CDR3nt: TGTGCCAGCTCACTGGGGGAATATGGCTACACCTTC
CDR3aa: CASSLGEYGYTF
v_gene: TRBV18
abundance: NA
j_gene: TRBJ1-2
d_gene: NA

CDR3nt: TGTGCCAGCTCCCCCGGACAGAATAATGAAAAACTGTTTTTT
CDR3aa: CASSPGQNNEKLFF
v_gene: TRBV18
abundance: NA
j_gene: TRBJ1-4
d_gene: NA

CDR3nt: TGTGCCAGCAGCTTAGATAATCTCAGGGGCTACACCTTC
CDR3aa: CASSLDNLRGYTF
v_gene: TRBV7-3
abundance: NA
j_gene: TRBJ1-2
d_gene: NA

CDR3nt: TGTGCCAGCAGCTTAGGATTAGCGGGGGGTGATACGCAGTATTTT
CDR3aa: CASSLGLAGGDTQYF
v_gene: TRBV11-3
abundance: NA
j_gene: TRBJ2-3
d_gene: TRBD2

CDR3nt: TGTGCCAGCAGCGTCGGGACAGTTGGAGAAGACACCATATATTTT
CDR3aa: CASSVGTVGEDTIYF
v_gene: TRBV9
abundance: NA
j_gene: TRBJ1-3
d_gene: TRBD1

CDR3nt: TGTGCCAGCAGTCACCGGGACACAAGCACAGATACGCAGTATTTT
CDR3aa: CASSHRDTSTDTQYF
v_gene: TRBV6-5
abundance: NA
j_gene: TRBJ2-3
d_gene: NA

CDR3nt: TGTGCCAGCACCCCCCTGACCGGGAGCTCCTACAATGAGCAGTTCTTC
CDR3aa: CASTPLTGSSYNEQFF
v_gene: TRBV27
abundance: NA
j_gene: TRBJ2-1
d_gene: NA

CDR3nt: TGTGCCAGCAGTTTTAACAGGGGGTTCATGAACACTGAAGCTTTCTTT
CDR3aa: CASSFNRGFMNTEAFF
v_gene: TRBV28
abundance: few
j_gene: TRBJ1-1
d_gene: TRBD1

CDR3nt: TGCGCCAGCAGCTCTAGGACAGATAACACTGAAGCTTTCTTT
CDR3aa: CASSSRTDNTEAFF
v_gene: TRBV5-1
abundance: NA
j_gene: TRBJ1-1
d_gene: NA

CDR3nt: TGTGCCAGCAGTCCGCCACCCGGGACATTCTCCTACGAGCAGTACTTC
CDR3aa: CASSPPPGTFSYEQYF
v_gene: TRBV27
abundance: NA
j_gene: TRBJ2-7
d_gene: NA

CDR3nt: TGCGCCAGCAGCCCGGACGGGGGCTACGAGCAGTACTTC
CDR3aa: CASSPDGGYEQYF
v_gene: TRBV5-1
abundance: NA
j_gene: TRBJ2-7
d_gene: NA

CDR3nt: TGTGCCAGCAGCTTCCGGGGGGGAGCGGAAAAACTGTTTTTT
CDR3aa: CASSFRGGAEKLFF
v_gene: TRBV7-2
abundance: NA
j_gene: TRBJ1-4
d_gene: NA

CDR3nt: TGTGCCATCAGTGAGTGGGGGGGTGGGGACAATGAGCAGTTCTTC
CDR3aa: CAISEWGGGDNEQFF
v_gene: TRBV10-3
abundance: once
j_gene: TRBJ2-1
d_gene: TRBD2

CDR3nt: TGTGCCAGCAGTGGAAGTTCCTTTGTGGATACGCAGTATTTT
CDR3aa: CASSGSSFVDTQYF
v_gene: TRBV2
abundance: NA
j_gene: TRBJ2-3
d_gene: NA

CDR3nt: TGTGCCAGTAGTAACCCAAACAGGGTCCTCTATGGCTACACCTTC
CDR3aa: CASSNPNRVLYGYTF
v_gene: TRBV19
abundance: once
j_gene: TRBJ1-2
d_gene: NA

CDR3nt: TGTGCCAGCAGCCCGTTCACGGACTACGAGCAGTACTTC
CDR3aa: CASSPFTDYEQYF
v_gene: TRBV5-6
abundance: once
j_gene: TRBJ2-7
d_gene: NA

CDR3nt: TGTGCCAGCTCACCATCGGCAGGGGCTAGCACAGATACGCAGTATTTT
CDR3aa: CASSPSAGASTDTQYF
v_gene: TRBV18
abundance: NA
j_gene: TRBJ2-3
d_gene: NA

CDR3nt: TGTGCCAGCCGGGGGGGACCAAATACGCAGTATTTT
CDR3aa: CASRGGPNTQYF
v_gene: TRBV5-6
abundance: NA
j_gene: TRBJ2-3
d_gene: TRBD2

CDR3nt: TGTGCCAGCAGTGAACAGGTTACAGGGGCCAACGTCCTGACTTTC
CDR3aa: CASSEQVTGANVLTF
v_gene: TRBV6-1
abundance: NA
j_gene: TRBJ2-6
d_gene: NA

CDR3nt: TGTGCCAGCAGTGATTACGCCGGGACACAATATAGCAATCAGCCCCAGCATTTT
CDR3aa: CASSDYAGTQYSNQPQHF
v_gene: TRBV2
abundance: NA
j_gene: TRBJ1-5
d_gene: NA

CDR3nt: TGTGCCAGCAGTTTCAGGGTTGGGGACACTGAAGCTTTCTTT
CDR3aa: CASSFRVGDTEAFF
v_gene: TRBV28
abundance: NA
j_gene: TRBJ1-1
d_gene: NA

CDR3nt: TGCGCCAGCAGTGGACAGGGAATCAATTCACCCCTCCACTTT
CDR3aa: CASSGQGINSPLHF
v_gene: TRBV10-1
abundance: once
j_gene: TRBJ1-6
d_gene: TRBD1

CDR3nt: TGTGCCAGCAGTTTATTTGGACAGCAGCCCCAGCATTTT
CDR3aa: CASSLFGQQPQHF
v_gene: TRBV27
abundance: few
j_gene: TRBJ1-5
d_gene: NA

CDR3nt: TGTGCCAGCGGGGGGGGCCCGGGCAATGAGCAGTTCTTC
CDR3aa: CASGGGPGNEQFF
v_gene: TRBV3-1/TRBV3-2
abundance: NA
j_gene: TRBJ2-1
d_gene: NA

CDR3nt: TGCAGTGCTAGTATCGGGCCCTCGGCACTCCGGCGCTACACCTTC
CDR3aa: CSASIGPSALRRYTF
v_gene: TRBV20-1
abundance: NA
j_gene: TRBJ1-2
d_gene: NA

CDR3nt: TGTGCCAGAATAAACCGGGACCTCGGAGAGACCCAGTACTTC
CDR3aa: CARINRDLGETQYF
v_gene: TRBV19
abundance: NA
j_gene: TRBJ2-5
d_gene: NA

CDR3nt: TGCAGCGCTATACAGGGTGGGGCGGAGACCCAGTACTTC
CDR3aa: CSAIQGGAETQYF
v_gene: TRBV29-1
abundance: NA
j_gene: TRBJ2-5
d_gene: NA

CDR3nt: TGTGCCAGCAGTCGGGACAGGTCGGCCTATGGCTACACCTTC
CDR3aa: CASSRDRSAYGYTF
v_gene: TRBV27
abundance: NA
j_gene: TRBJ1-2
d_gene: TRBD1

CDR3nt: TGCGCCAGCAGCCAAGAGTTGCAGGGGGTCTACGAGCAGTACTTC
CDR3aa: CASSQELQGVYEQYF
v_gene: TRBV4-1
abundance: NA
j_gene: TRBJ2-7
d_gene: TRBD1

CDR3nt: TGTGCCAGCAGCGTAGATCCCGGGCAGGGGTCCTACGAGCAGTACTTC
CDR3aa: CASSVDPGQGSYEQYF
v_gene: TRBV9
abundance: NA
j_gene: TRBJ2-7
d_gene: NA

CDR3nt: TGTGCCAGCAGTGAACTCAGCCTCAATGAGCAGTTCTTC
CDR3aa: CASSELSLNEQFF
v_gene: TRBV2
abundance: NA
j_gene: TRBJ2-1
d_gene: NA

CDR3nt: TGCGCCAGCAGCCAAGACAGTAGGGACGATTATGGCTACACCTTC
CDR3aa: CASSQDSRDDYGYTF
v_gene: TRBV4-1
abundance: NA
j_gene: TRBJ1-2
d_gene: NA

CDR3nt: TGTGCCAGCAGCCAAGGCACAGGCTATGGCTACACCTTC
CDR3aa: CASSQGTGYGYTF
v_gene: TRBV14
abundance: NA
j_gene: TRBJ1-2
d_gene: NA

CDR3nt: TGCGCCAGCAGCTCAGGGGGCATGTACACCGGGGAGCTGTTTTTT
CDR3aa: CASSSGGMYTGELFF
v_gene: TRBV4-1
abundance: NA
j_gene: TRBJ2-2
d_gene: TRBD1

CDR3nt: TGTGCCAGCTCACCCGGGACAGGGGCCTCCAATGAGCAGTTCTTC
CDR3aa: CASSPGTGASNEQFF
v_gene: TRBV18
abundance: once
j_gene: TRBJ2-1
d_gene: TRBD1

CDR3nt: TGTGCCAGCAGCCTGGGACAGCCTGAGGAGACCCAGTACTTC
CDR3aa: CASSLGQPEETQYF
v_gene: TRBV9
abundance: NA
j_gene: TRBJ2-5
d_gene: TRBD1

CDR3nt: TGTGCCAGCAGCTCGGGCCCCCAGGGTAACTATGGCTACACCTTC
CDR3aa: CASSSGPQGNYGYTF
v_gene: TRBV7-2
abundance: NA
j_gene: TRBJ1-2
d_gene: NA

CDR3nt: TGTGCCACCAAAACCATGGCGGGGCCTGCAACTAATGAAAAACTGTTTTTT
CDR3aa: CATKTMAGPATNEKLFF
v_gene: TRBV15
abundance: NA
j_gene: TRBJ1-4
d_gene: NA

CDR3nt: TGTGCCAGCGGGGGCGGGGGGACGGTAAATGAAAAACTGTTTTTT
CDR3aa: CASGGGGTVNEKLFF
v_gene: TRBV28
abundance: NA
j_gene: TRBJ1-4
d_gene: NA